Included here is one T cell receptor (beta chain) sequence, with context. Antigen unknown. Sequenced by immunoSEQ multiplex PCR; TCRdb stores in-frame clones only, minus some. The profile covers 70,000 or so clones, with 90% appearing a single time and more than 2.5% taken by the ten largest. These data are taken from a study of identifying expanded T cells in peripheral blood. Findings and limits, study-wide: Over around two and four weeks, about 15 and 19 clones changed, versus approximately 1.1 between replicates. Variance in clone template counts between roughly two-week samples significantly increased with total template count across all healthy donors.

Collection occurred without any documented infections or immune events in donors. Sequencing was carried out using blood. This receptor was identified in a person aged 18-69 years in good health.

CDR3 DNA sequence: TGTGCCAGCAGTGCCTCGGGGGGCCACACTGAAGCTTTCTTT. Its protein is CASSASGGHTEAFF. This chain connects TRBV6-1 to TRBJ1-1; TRBD1 is a possible D gene (6 bases). The V end was cut by 4 bases, the J end by 3 bases, with 12 bases between. The CDR3 is 14 amino acids. Germline loops: CDR1 MNHNS, CDR2 SASEGT.